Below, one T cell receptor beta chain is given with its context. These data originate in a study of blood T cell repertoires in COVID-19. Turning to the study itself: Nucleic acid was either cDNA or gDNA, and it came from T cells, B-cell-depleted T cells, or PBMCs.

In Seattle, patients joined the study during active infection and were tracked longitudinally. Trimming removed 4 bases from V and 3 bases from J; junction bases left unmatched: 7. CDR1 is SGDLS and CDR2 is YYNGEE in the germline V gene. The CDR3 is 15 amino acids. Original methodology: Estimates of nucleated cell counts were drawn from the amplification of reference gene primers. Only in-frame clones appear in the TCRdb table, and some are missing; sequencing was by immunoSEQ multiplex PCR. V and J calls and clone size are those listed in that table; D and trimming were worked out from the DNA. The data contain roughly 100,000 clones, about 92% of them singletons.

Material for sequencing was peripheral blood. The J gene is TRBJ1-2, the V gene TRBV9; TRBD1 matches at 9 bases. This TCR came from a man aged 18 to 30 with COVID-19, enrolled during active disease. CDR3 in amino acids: CASSPRTGADYGYTF. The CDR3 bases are TGTGCCAGCAGCCCGAGGACAGGGGCAGACTATGGCTACACCTTC.